The 9 T cell receptor beta chains below come from one sample, sequenced in a study of shared clonotypes between healthy human individuals. Produced via immunoSEQ multiplex PCR; TCRdb's table is partial and in-frame only. Of roughly 1,600,000 clones in the sample, roughly 98.5% were seen once. Specimen: naive CD4+ T cells sorted from blood. Subset: CD45RA+ positively selected. The receptor set was obtained from a man under 40 in good health.

The chain recombines TRBV2 with TRBJ2-7, with D unclear. The CDR3 runs 13 residues. Germline assignment: CDR1 SNHLY and CDR2 FYNNEI. V was clipped by 3 bases and J by 12 bases, with 18 bases between them. CDR3 sequence (DNA): TGTGCCAGCAGTGAGCGAATTGGGATGGGGTTGTACTTC. It specifies CASSERIGMGLYF.

This clone was recorded only once. The genes are TRBV19 and TRBJ2-2; 11 nucleotides agree with TRBD1. Germline V gene lookup returns CDR1 LNHDA and CDR2 SQIVND (reference sequence). The CDR3 loop spans 16 amino acids. Trimming removed 5 bases from V and 7 bases from J; junction bases left unmatched: 9. CDR3 sequence (DNA): TGTGCCAGTAGTTCAGGACAGGGGGCTGCAGACGGGGAGCTGTTTTTT. This translates into CASSSGQGAADGELFF.

The V and J genes are TRBV27 and TRBJ2-7, with 16 bases fitting TRBD2. The CDR3 is made up of 16 amino acids. Germline assignment: CDR1 MNHEY and CDR2 SMNVEV (reference sequence). The junction had 2 bases not matched to a gene; V was cut back by 6 bases and J by 0 bases. CDR3 DNA: TGTGCCAGCAGGGGACTAGCGGGAGGGAGCTCCTACGAGCAGTACTTC. Its translation is CASRGLAGGSSYEQYF.

The chain carries TRBV13 and TRBJ1-5; possibly TRBD1 for D (6 bases). The CDR3 consists of 14 residues. V lost 4 bases to trimming and J lost 6 bases, with 13 bases between them. Germline values: CDR1 PRHDT, CDR2 FYEKMQ (reference sequence). Here the CDR3 reads CASSWGATSQPQHF. CDR3 coding DNA: TGTGCCAGCAGCTGGGGGGCAACCAGTCAGCCCCAGCATTTT.

The gene calls are TRBV14 and TRBJ2-1; maybe TRBD1 (5 bases). The CDR3 spans 17 residues. The germline V gene has CDR1 SGHDN and CDR2 FVKESK. With 0 bases removed from V and 3 bases from J, the gap between germline ends came to 15 bases. CDR3 bases: TGTGCCAGCAGCCAAGATCAGGGAACAGAGATCTACAATGAGCAGTTCTTC. It yields the protein CASSQDQGTEIYNEQFF. The entire variable domain, with the rest obtained from reference TRBV14 and TRBJ2-1, is as follows: EAGVTQFPSHSVIEKGQTVTLRCDPISGHDNLYWYRRVMGKEIKFLLHFVKESKQDESGMPNNRFLAERTGGTYSTLKVQPAELEDSGVYFCASSQDQGTEIYNEQFFGPGTRLTVL.

J is TRBJ1-2 and V is TRBV28; TRBD1 might be the D (5 bases). The CDR3 consists of 17 residues. Germline V gene data show CDR1 as MDHEN and CDR2 as SYDVKM. With 2 bases removed from V and 7 bases from J, the gap between germline ends came to 23 bases. The CDR3 loop reads CASSLQVVAGLLFGYTF. In DNA, the CDR3 is TGTGCCAGCAGTTTACAGGTAGTGGCAGGGCTTTTATTTGGCTACACCTTC.

This chain links TRBV7-2 with TRBJ1-5, with D possibly being TRBD1 (5 bases). V lost 1 base to trimming and J lost 6 bases, with 10 bases between them. The CDR3 is 14 residues long. CDR1 and CDR2 from the germline V gene are SGHTA and FQGNSA. The CDR3: CASSLVGVGQPQHF. The CDR3 nucleotides are TGTGCCAGCAGCTTAGTAGGGGTCGGTCAGCCCCAGCATTTT.

The genes are TRBV2 and TRBJ2-1, with TRBD2 matching over 12 bases. The germline CDR1 and CDR2 sequences are SNHLY and FYNNEI. The CDR3 is 15 residues long. The trim removed 7 bases at V and 4 bases at J, leaving 5 bases unmatched. The chain's CDR3 is CASTSGRVEYNEQFF. The CDR3 nucleotides read TGTGCCAGCACTAGCGGGAGGGTGGAATACAATGAGCAGTTCTTC. Drawing the rest from reference TRBV2 and TRBJ2-1, the complete variable domain is EPEVTQTPSHQVTQMGQEVILRCVPISNHLYFYWYRQILGQKVEFLVSFYNNEISEKSEIFDDQFSVERPDGSNFTLKIRSTKLEDSAMYFCASTSGRVEYNEQFFGPGTRLTVL.

V and J are TRBV25-1 and TRBJ2-1, with TRBD2 matching 9 bases. In germline, CDR1 is MGHDK, CDR2 SYGVNS. The CDR3 is 16 residues long. Trimming at V came to 4 bases and at J to 2 bases, leaving 6 bases not matched to a gene. For the CDR3, the DNA is TGTGCCAGCAGTGGGCCTAGCGGGAATGCCTACAATGAGCAGTTCTTC. Amino acids: CASSGPSGNAYNEQFF.